This T cell receptor (beta chain) derives from a study of tissue T cells after allogeneic stem cell transplantation. Study-wide points: Only a limited share of tissue TCRs appeared in blood or spleen. Shared clones across patients were few; motif clustering revealed tissue-specific shared signatures. This small cohort was clinically heterogeneous, and sampling depth was a limitation.

V shed 3 bases and J shed 1 base, with 10 bases lying between them. This CDR3 is built from 14 residues. Germline V CDR1 and CDR2: MDHEN, SYDVKM. Sequencing of TCRbeta CDR3 at survey depth gave sequences and template counts. Using immunoSEQ multiplex PCR, the repertoire was profiled, and TCRdb retains in-frame clones only, with some absent. The sample shows over 1,500 clones, roughly 82% of them seen only once. With regard to this clone: Its antigen is still unknown.

This research-autopsy study prospectively enrolled adult allogeneic hematopoietic cell transplant recipients with steroid-refractory graft-versus-host disease. This sequence originates from a male patient at least 60 years old with steroid-refractory graft-versus-host disease after an allogeneic stem cell transplant. Some T cells could come from the graft donor. Specimen: stomach tissue, collected at autopsy. The V gene is TRBV28, the J gene TRBJ2-7; D may be TRBD2 (5 bases). In nucleotides, the CDR3 is TGTGCCAGCAGTTTCCCGGACTCGTCCTACGAGCAGTACTTC. This translates into CASSFPDSSYEQYF.